Described below is a single TCR beta chain sequence and its context. TCRdb recomputed calls from the 5' RACE reads with MiXCR, one row per CDR3 protein. The data contain 250,000 to 350,000 distinct CDR3 sequences, around 20% of them singletons. Germline CDR1 and CDR2: DFQATT and SNEGSKA (reference sequence). The length of the CDR3 is 15 residues. V shed 3 bases and J 1 base; nucleotides not matched to a gene: 7. The data derive from a study of CD8 T cells in ankylosing spondylitis. The sequenced sample was blood, either unsorted or a sorted T cell fraction (not recorded which). The chain couples TRBV20-1 to TRBJ1-1; the match to TRBD1 covers 8 bases. The sequence was collected from a female donor with ankylosing spondylitis or in good health (not recorded which). In DNA, the CDR3 is TGCAGTGCTAGTAACCCGGACAGGGAGAACACTGAAGCTTTCTTT. Encoded protein: CSASNPDRENTEAFF.